The 29 T cell receptor beta chains below come from one sample, sequenced in a study of OX40 agonist ivuxolimab in advanced cancers. Assay: immunoSEQ multiplex PCR; the TCRdb copy retains only in-frame clones and omits some. The repertoire holds 80,000 or so clones, with 84% as singletons. The source was CD4+ or CD8+ T cells sorted from blood, collected in a trial of the OX40 agonist ivuxolimab. The receptors were sampled from an adult with an advanced solid tumor such as melanoma, head and neck, liver or kidney cancer.

The chain uses TRBV11-3 and TRBJ2-3; 15 bases align to TRBD2. The CDR3 has 19 residues. CDR1 and CDR2 from the germline V gene are SGHNT and YENEEA. The V segment lost 0 bases and the J segment 2 bases; nucleotides outside the gene matches: 6. CDR3 amino acids: CASSLDSGTSGRPTDTQYF. In DNA, the CDR3 is TGTGCCAGCAGCTTAGATTCAGGGACTAGCGGGAGGCCCACAGATACGCAGTATTTT.

This clone appeared a single time. This CDR3 is also generated by other DNA sequences in the sample. This chain uses TRBV15 with TRBJ1-5; D might be TRBD1 (6 bases). The CDR3 loop spans 18 amino acids. The ends were cut back, 3 bases at V and 0 bases at J, with 18 bases in the middle. Germline CDR1 reads LNHNV; CDR2 reads YYDKDF (reference sequence). This CDR3 is CATSREPGGAHSNQPQHF. CDR3 DNA: TGTGCCACCAGCAGGGAGCCCGGGGGGGCCCATAGCAATCAGCCCCAGCATTTT.

The gene calls are TRBV13 and TRBJ2-7, with D possibly being TRBD1 (6 bases). CDR1 is PRHDT, CDR2 FYEKMQ, per germline (reference sequence). V gave up 4 bases and J gave up 6 bases, with 13 bases separating them. The CDR3 length is 13 residues. The CDR3 region is CASSSGQMSEQYF. CDR3 in DNA: TGTGCCAGCAGCTCCGGACAGATGAGCGAGCAGTACTTC.

On this clone itself: The same CDR3 arises from other DNA sequences in this sample as well. The genes are TRBV6-5 and TRBJ1-2; D gene uncertain. Germline assignment: CDR1 MNHEY and CDR2 SVGAGI. V was pared by 0 bases and J by 3 bases, with 2 bases between. The CDR3 loop spans 12 amino acids. The CDR3 loop is CASSYSDYGYTF. DNA for the CDR3: TGTGCCAGCAGTTACTCCGACTATGGCTACACCTTC.

The chain couples TRBV7-2 to TRBJ2-1; TRBD2 matches at 8 bases. With 5 bases clipped from V and 0 bases from J, the junction kept 6 bases outside the gene matches. The CDR3 totals 16 residues. Per germline, CDR1 SGHTA and CDR2 FQGNSA. The CDR3 region is CASSPAGTSSYNEQFF. For the CDR3, the DNA is TGTGCCAGCAGCCCGGCCGGGACTAGCTCCTACAATGAGCAGTTCTTC.

V and J are TRBV2 and TRBJ1-4; D gene ambiguous. There are 13 residues in the CDR3. Trimming took off 10 bases at V and 4 bases at J, with 13 bases between the two ends. Germline CDR1 and CDR2: SNHLY and FYNNEI. The CDR3 DNA reads as TGTGCCACTCAGAGGCAGAATAATGAAAAACTGTTTTTT. It yields the protein CATQRQNNEKLFF.

This chain uses TRBV5-1 with TRBJ2-2; D possibly corresponds to TRBD1 (6 bases). The length of the CDR3 is 15 residues. V gave up 2 bases and J gave up 7 bases, with 15 bases separating them. Germline V gives CDR1 SGHRS, CDR2 YFSETQ. Written as DNA, the CDR3 is TGCGCCAGCAGCTTAGCCGGGACAATGGGCGGGGAGCTGTTTTTT. It specifies CASSLAGTMGGELFF.

The chain couples TRBV5-1 to TRBJ1-1; 9 bases align to TRBD1. The CDR3 has 12 amino acids. Looked up from germline, CDR1 is SGHRS and CDR2 is YFSETQ. V lost 2 bases to trimming and J lost 13 bases; unmatched junction nucleotides: 6. CDR3: CASSFWTGEFFF. The CDR3 nucleotides read TGCGCCAGCAGCTTTTGGACAGGGGAATTTTTCTTT. Combining the CDR3 with reference TRBV5-1 and TRBJ1-1 gives the whole variable domain KAGVTQTPRYLIKTRGQQVTLSCSPISGHRSVSWYQQTPGQGLQFLFEYFSETQRNKGNFPGRFSGRQFSNSRSEMNVSTLELGDSALYLCASSFWTGEFFFGQGTRLTVV.

The gene calls are TRBV28 and TRBJ2-7; D call uncertain. The CDR3 runs 16 residues. The germline CDR1 and CDR2 sequences are MDHEN and SYDVKM. With 4 bases removed from V and 2 bases from J, the gap between germline ends came to 18 bases. The CDR3 reads CASSSQTGQSPYEQYF. In DNA, the CDR3 is TGTGCCAGCAGTTCCCAAACCGGCCAATCCCCCTACGAGCAGTACTTC.

Many counts were recorded for this clone. The gene calls are TRBV2 and TRBJ1-2, with D uncertain. This CDR3 has 14 amino acids. Germline CDR1 and CDR2: SNHLY and FYNNEI. The germline V and J ends were trimmed by 0 bases and 8 bases, with 13 bases remaining between them. The CDR3 DNA reads TGTGCCAGCAGTGAAGCGACCACAGCCAGAGGCTACACCTTC. It is translated as CASSEATTARGYTF.

V and J are TRBV7-9 and TRBJ2-2, with D perhaps matching TRBD2 (6 bases). V was trimmed by 3 bases and J by 7 bases, leaving 21 bases between them. The germline gives CDR1 SEHNR, CDR2 FQNEAQ (reference sequence). This CDR3 spans 17 amino acids. This CDR3 is CASSFRGPRTGGGELFF. CDR3 DNA sequence: TGTGCCAGCAGCTTCCGGGGCCCGCGGACCGGGGGCGGGGAGCTGTTTTTT.

The chain links TRBV7-9 to TRBJ1-1; no definite D call. The ends were cut back, 1 base at V and 4 bases at J, with 13 bases in the middle. The CDR3 loop spans 15 amino acids. Germline V gives CDR1 SEHNR, CDR2 FQNEAQ (reference sequence). The CDR3 loop reads CASSLDEGLRTEAFF. The CDR3 region has the DNA TGTGCCAGCAGCTTAGATGAGGGATTACGCACTGAAGCTTTCTTT.

This clone was observed a handful of times. This chain joins TRBV2 and TRBJ2-5; 11 bases line up with TRBD2. The CDR3 is made up of 15 amino acids. The germline V gene has CDR1 SNHLY and CDR2 FYNNEI. With 2 bases clipped from V and 3 bases from J, the junction kept 2 bases outside the gene matches. CDR3 DNA: TGTGCCAGCAGTGAATTTAGCGGGGGGGAAGAGACCCAGTACTTC. Its protein is CASSEFSGGEETQYF.

This chain links TRBV9 with TRBJ2-3; 12 bases map to TRBD2. This CDR3 region has 17 residues. Germline V gene sequence: CDR1 SGDLS, CDR2 YYNGEE. The ends lost 2 bases at V and 1 base at J; junction bases unmatched: 5. The CDR3 region has the DNA TGTGCCAGCAGCGTCCATACTAGCGGGAGGCGCACAGATACGCAGTATTTT. Amino acid sequence: CASSVHTSGRRTDTQYF. Combining the CDR3 with reference TRBV9 and TRBJ2-3 gives the whole variable domain DSGVTQTPKHLITATGQRVTLRCSPRSGDLSVYWYQQSLDQGLQFLIQYYNGEERAKGNILERFSAQQFPDLHSELNLSSLELGDSALYFCASSVHTSGRRTDTQYFGPGTRLTVL.

This clone was seen more than once but under ten times. The chain uses TRBV9 and TRBJ1-4, with TRBD1 matching over 9 bases. The CDR3 has 14 amino acids. CDR1 SGDLS and CDR2 YYNGEE come from the germline V gene. The V segment lost 5 bases and the J segment 7 bases; nucleotides outside the gene matches: 6. CDR3 nucleotide sequence: TGTGCCAGCAGTCTGGACAGGGGACGTGAAAAACTGTTTTTT. Its protein product is CASSLDRGREKLFF.

This chain uses TRBV7-2 with TRBJ1-5, with TRBD1 identical over 8 bases. V lost 2 bases, J lost 2 bases, and 2 bases stayed unmatched. CDR1 and CDR2 from the germline V gene are SGHTA and FQGNSA. The CDR3 covers 15 residues. This CDR3 is CASSLQGAGNQPQHF. CDR3 bases: TGTGCCAGCAGCTTACAGGGGGCCGGCAATCAGCCCCAGCATTTT.

The chain carries TRBV7-9 and TRBJ1-1; a weak D match, TRBD1 (6 bases). Germline CDR1 reads SEHNR; CDR2 reads FQNEAQ (reference sequence). Trimming stripped 2 bases from V and 0 bases from J, with 16 bases between. This CDR3 contains 17 residues. The CDR3 spells CASSLMPAGVMNTEAFF. The CDR3 region has the DNA TGTGCCAGCAGCTTAATGCCCGCAGGGGTCATGAACACTGAAGCTTTCTTT.

The chain links TRBV28 to TRBJ2-1, with 10 bases that match TRBD2. CDR1 is MDHEN and CDR2 is SYDVKM in the germline V gene. CDR3 size: 16 residues. V lost 3 bases to trimming and J lost 1 base; unmatched junction nucleotides: 3. The CDR3 nucleotides read TGTGCCAGCAGTTTGCCTAGCGGGGGTTCCTACAATGAGCAGTTCTTC. Amino acid sequence: CASSLPSGGSYNEQFF.

CDR3 region: CASSVADSGFTDTQYF. CDR3 nucleotide sequence: TGTGCCAGCAGCGTAGCGGATAGCGGGTTCACAGATACGCAGTATTTT. The J gene is TRBJ2-3, the V gene TRBV9, with 7 nucleotides matching TRBD2. The germline V gene encodes CDR1 SGDLS and CDR2 YYNGEE. The CDR3 sequence is 16 residues long. V gave up 0 bases and J gave up 2 bases; unmatched junction bases: 6.

The chain couples TRBV15 to TRBJ1-2; a weak D match, TRBD1 (5 bases). CDR1 and CDR2 from the germline V gene are LNHNV and YYDKDF (reference sequence). V dropped 3 bases and J dropped 0 bases, with 17 bases sitting between them. The CDR3 consists of 17 residues. The CDR3 loop reads CATSSPRRDRANYGYTF. For the CDR3, the DNA is TGTGCCACCAGCAGCCCCCGAAGGGACCGAGCTAACTATGGCTACACCTTC.

The chain recombines TRBV28 with TRBJ2-7, with D possibly TRBD2 on 5 matching bases. CDR3 size: 14 residues. In germline, CDR1 is MDHEN, CDR2 SYDVKM. The V end lost 7 bases, the J end lost 3 bases, and 16 bases lay between the germline ends. CDR3 nucleotides: TGTGCCAGCATACTACGGACGGGGTACTACGAGCAGTACTTC. Amino acid sequence: CASILRTGYYEQYF.

The chain carries TRBV28 and TRBJ1-5; TRBD1 aligns across 9 bases. CDR1 MDHEN and CDR2 SYDVKM come from the germline V gene. The CDR3 runs 16 residues. V shed 8 bases, J shed 2 bases, and the junction held 10 bases outside the gene matches. CDR3 sequence reads: CASAKPGQGGNQPQHF. In DNA, the CDR3 is TGTGCCAGCGCTAAGCCGGGACAGGGTGGCAATCAGCCCCAGCATTTT.

The chain carries TRBV7-9 and TRBJ1-2; D may be TRBD1 (6 bases). Germline V gene sequence: CDR1 SEHNR, CDR2 FQNEAQ (reference sequence). V shed 1 base and J shed 3 bases, with 12 bases lying between them. The CDR3 loop spans 15 amino acids. Written as DNA, the CDR3 is TGTGCCAGCAGCTTAGGGGTGGGGGGCGACTATGGCTACACCTTC. Translating it yields CASSLGVGGDYGYTF.

The rearrangement uses TRBV11-1 and TRBJ1-5; 8 positions match TRBD1. Germline trimming cut 3 bases from V and 3 bases from J; bases unmatched to any gene: 4. Germline values: CDR1 SGHAT, CDR2 FQDESV (reference sequence). The CDR3 extends over 15 amino acids. CDR3 nucleotide sequence: TGTGCCAGCAGCTTGACGACAGGGGCCAATCAGCCCCAGCATTTT. Residues: CASSLTTGANQPQHF.

This chain joins TRBV7-3 and TRBJ2-2; 7 nucleotides match TRBD1. CDR3 length equals 15 residues. The germline V gene has CDR1 SGHTA and CDR2 FQGTGA. V lost 5 bases, J lost 4 bases, and 7 bases stayed unmatched. The CDR3 loop is CASSRSGQPTGELFF. CDR3 sequence (DNA): TGTGCCAGCAGCCGGTCGGGACAGCCCACCGGGGAGCTGTTTTTT.

The V and J genes are TRBV2 and TRBJ2-5; no reliable D call. This CDR3 contains 13 residues. Germline values: CDR1 SNHLY, CDR2 FYNNEI. V was trimmed by 3 bases and J by 3 bases, leaving 8 bases between them. The CDR3 loop is CASSEERKETQYF. CDR3 nucleotide sequence: TGTGCCAGCAGTGAGGAACGGAAAGAGACCCAGTACTTC.

The chain links TRBV7-8 to TRBJ2-1, with D hard to call. This CDR3 spans 15 amino acids. V shed 1 base and J shed 2 bases, with 9 bases lying between them. The V gene's germline CDR1 is SGHVS and CDR2 FQNEAQ. The CDR3 nucleotides are TGTGCCAGCAGCTTAGAGATAGGGACCTACAATGAGCAGTTCTTC. It encodes CASSLEIGTYNEQFF.

The chain joins TRBV5-5 to TRBJ2-4; D possibly uses TRBD1 or TRBD2 (5 bases each). This CDR3 contains 13 residues. In germline, CDR1 is SGHKS, CDR2 YYEKEE (reference sequence). Trimming removed 4 bases from V and 4 bases from J, with 9 bases in between. The chain's CDR3 is CASSRDLKNIQYF. The CDR3 nucleotides are TGTGCCAGCAGCCGGGACCTAAAAAACATTCAGTACTTC.

This chain connects TRBV29-1 to TRBJ2-3, with TRBD1 identical over 9 bases. This CDR3 contains 14 residues. Germline CDR1 reads SQVTM; CDR2 reads ANQGSEA. The trim removed 7 bases at V and 4 bases at J, leaving 9 bases unmatched. The CDR3, as DNA: TGCAGCGCCTCGGACAGGGGCGTCTCAGATACGCAGTATTTT. It codes for CSASDRGVSDTQYF.